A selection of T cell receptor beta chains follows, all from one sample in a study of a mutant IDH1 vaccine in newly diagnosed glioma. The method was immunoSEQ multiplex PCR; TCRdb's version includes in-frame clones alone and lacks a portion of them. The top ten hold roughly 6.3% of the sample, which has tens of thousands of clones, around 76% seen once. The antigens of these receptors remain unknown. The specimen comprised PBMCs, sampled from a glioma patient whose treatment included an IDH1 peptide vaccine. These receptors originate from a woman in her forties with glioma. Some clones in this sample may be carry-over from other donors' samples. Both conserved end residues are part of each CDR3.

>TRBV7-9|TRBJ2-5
CASSLGLAGDETQYF
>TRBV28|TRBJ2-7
CAGRSQRERDEQYF
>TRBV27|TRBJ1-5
CASSISGTGTYQPQHF
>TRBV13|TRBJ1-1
CASSFRGYTEAFF
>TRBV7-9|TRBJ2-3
CASSLADTQYF
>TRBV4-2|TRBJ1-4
CASSQDAIKKLFF
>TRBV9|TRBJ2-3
CASSKGLAGGVGTDTQYF
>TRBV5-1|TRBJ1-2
CASSLDPQGYYGYTF
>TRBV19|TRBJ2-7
CASSIQPDPAGEQYF
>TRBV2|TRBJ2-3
CAIGLSSYTQYF
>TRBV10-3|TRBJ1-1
CAISDKGKNTEAFF
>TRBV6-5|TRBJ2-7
CASRAPTYEQYF
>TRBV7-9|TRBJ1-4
CASSLAAGSTEKLFF
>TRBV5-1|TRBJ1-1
CASFVGDRTNTEAFF
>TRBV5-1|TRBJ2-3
CASSLAVAVYTQYF
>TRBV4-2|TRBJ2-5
CASSQETSGEPQETQYF
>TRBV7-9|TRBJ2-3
CASSFGVTGRADTQYF
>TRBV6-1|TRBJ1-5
CASGGNSNQPQHF
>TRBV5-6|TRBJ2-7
CASSLIPYEQYF
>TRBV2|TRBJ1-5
CASSGDRGLNQPQHF
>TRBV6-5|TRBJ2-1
CASKRTDLYNEQFF
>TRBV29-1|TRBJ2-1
CSVEGQDRGLYNEQFF
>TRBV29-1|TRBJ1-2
CSVEQGRGYTF
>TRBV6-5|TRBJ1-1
CASSRLTGGPEAFF
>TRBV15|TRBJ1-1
CATSRGFGTAEAFF
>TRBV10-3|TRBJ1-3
CAISSYGSVRDSIYF
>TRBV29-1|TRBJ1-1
CSVASGLMNTEAFF
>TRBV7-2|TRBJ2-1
CASSLSYREQFF
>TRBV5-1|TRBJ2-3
CASSPTMGDTQYF
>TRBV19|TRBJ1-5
CASSIAQVWGQPQHF
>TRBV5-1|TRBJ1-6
CASSLGSTGGPRNSPLHF
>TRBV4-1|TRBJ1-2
CASSQTGTGTRGYTF
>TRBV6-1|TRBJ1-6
CASSEAGGDSSPLHF
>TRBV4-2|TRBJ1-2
CASSQGRQASGGYTF
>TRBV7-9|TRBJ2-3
CASSHRQGRDNTQYF
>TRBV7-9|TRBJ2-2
CASSQGGLNTGELFF
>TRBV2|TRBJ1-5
CASGGEQGNQPQHF
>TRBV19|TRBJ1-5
CASSPLPVVTGINSNQPQHF
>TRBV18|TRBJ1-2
CASSPRQGLGYTF
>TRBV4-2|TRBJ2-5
CASSQEETQYF
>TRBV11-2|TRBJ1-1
CASSGQPSKAFF
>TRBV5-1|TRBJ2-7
CASSPGAGRPYYEQYF
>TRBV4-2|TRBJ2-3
CASSLEGLAVTNTDTQYF
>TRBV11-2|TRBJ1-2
CASSLSGTTTPSF
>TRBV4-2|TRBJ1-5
CASSQEGEAGPGWGNQPQHF
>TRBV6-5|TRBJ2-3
CASTGRGTDTQYF
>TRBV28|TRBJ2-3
CASRVWDTQYF
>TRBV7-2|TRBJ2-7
CASSLVGGYEQYF